The 8 T cell receptor beta chains in this list originate from one sample, sequenced in a study of post-analysis software for immune sequencing data. Broader study findings: Patients used about five TRBV segments, including TRBV5-6, TRBV5-1 and TRBV20-1, more often than controls.

Presence of unique molecular identifiers characterized the TCR beta cDNA libraries. Each CDR3 protein gets one entry after TCRdb re-called the PCR reads with MiXCR. The sample lists approximately 660,000 distinct CDR3 sequences, about 60% occurring once. These TCRs' antigens remain unknown. Material for sequencing was blood. These receptors were obtained from a girl under 10 years old with multiple sclerosis.

The V gene is TRBV2, the J gene TRBJ1-6; D unresolved. V was pared by 7 bases and J by 8 bases, with 12 bases between. Germline V lookup: CDR1 SNHLY, CDR2 FYNNEI. The CDR3 is 13 amino acids. CDR3 nucleotides: TGTGCCAGCATAGGAGGGTTAGATTCACCCCTCCACTTT. Translating it yields CASIGGLDSPLHF.

The CDR3, as DNA: TGTGCCAGCAGTTCCCCGGACAGGGGGAAGGGGGCCAACGTCCTGACTTTC. Protein: CASSSPDRGKGANVLTF. The chain combines TRBV6-5 with TRBJ2-6, with TRBD1 matching over 10 bases. Per germline, CDR1 MNHEY and CDR2 SVGAGI. The CDR3 totals 17 residues. Losses at the gene ends were 4 bases for V and 4 bases for J; bases not matched to a gene: 7.

The chain recombines TRBV6-5 with TRBJ2-5; D perhaps matches TRBD1 (6 bases). Germline V CDR1 and CDR2: MNHEY, SVGAGI. This CDR3 comprises 18 residues. The V gene lost 2 bases and the J gene lost 0 bases, with 19 bases spanning the gap. CDR3 sequence reads: CASSYKGDYRTYQETQYF. CDR3 DNA: TGTGCCAGCAGTTACAAGGGGGATTACCGCACGTACCAAGAGACCCAGTACTTC.

The rearrangement joins TRBV20-1 to TRBJ2-1, with D perhaps TRBD1 or TRBD2 (5 bases each). V was cut by 3 bases and J by 5 bases, with 14 bases left in between. Germline lookup yields CDR1 DFQATT and CDR2 SNEGSKA (reference sequence). The CDR3 is 14 amino acids. The CDR3 DNA follows: TGCAGTGCTAGTTTCGGGACGGCCGACAATGAGCAGTTCTTC. Translating it yields CSASFGTADNEQFF.

The chain is built from TRBV10-3 and TRBJ1-2, with D unclear. Germline V gene sequence: CDR1 ENHRY, CDR2 SYGVKD. V lost 0 bases and J lost 6, with 5 bases in between. The length of the CDR3 is 12 residues. The CDR3 loop reads CAISESADGYTF. CDR3 bases: TGTGCCATCAGTGAGTCGGCAGATGGCTACACCTTC.

The J gene is TRBJ2-5, the V gene TRBV7-2, with 13 nucleotides matching TRBD2. V lost 3 bases, J lost 0 bases, and 7 bases stayed unmatched. This CDR3 contains 18 residues. In germline, CDR1 is SGHTA, CDR2 FQGNSA. CDR3 loop: CASSFGLAGARYQETQYF. CDR3 sequence (DNA): TGTGCCAGCAGCTTCGGACTAGCGGGGGCCCGGTACCAAGAGACCCAGTACTTC.

The V and J genes are TRBV12-3 or TRBV12-4 and TRBJ2-1; 7 nucleotides agree with TRBD1. The CDR3 covers 13 residues. Trimming removed 5 bases from V and 9 bases from J; junction bases left unmatched: 7. The chain's CDR3 is CASSATGKGEQFF. For the CDR3, the DNA is TGTGCCAGCAGTGCGACAGGGAAGGGTGAGCAGTTCTTC.

The chain carries TRBV18 and TRBJ2-3; D unresolved. The CDR3 is made up of 13 amino acids. V lost 3 bases, J lost 10 bases, and 14 bases lay in between. Germline loops: CDR1 KGHSH, CDR2 LQKENI. The CDR3 sequence: CASSPPDERAQYF. The CDR3 DNA reads TGTGCCAGCTCACCCCCGGACGAAAGGGCGCAGTATTTT.